The entry below gives a single T cell receptor (beta chain) sequence along with its context. This entry comes from a study of T-cell reconstitution after alpha-beta-depleted transplantation in children. Germline CDR1 ENHRY, CDR2 SYGVKD. Trimming removed 6 bases at V and 2 bases at J, with 12 bases between. The CDR3 totals 14 residues. TCRbeta library construction was performed incorporating unique molecular identifiers. TCRdb recomputed calls from the PCR reads with MiXCR, one row per CDR3 protein. The data hold approximately 230,000 distinct CDR3 sequences, with 24% observed a single time. The sequenced sample was PBMCs, mostly from graft donor cells, obtained 360 days after TCRalphabeta/CD19-depleted stem cell transplant. This chain joins TRBV10-3 and TRBJ2-3, with a possible D match to TRBD1 (6 bases). This TCR came from a female patient aged 2-15 years who had a stem cell transplant for congenital amegakaryocytic thrombocytopenia, so the T cells may come from the graft donor. The CDR3 spells CAIRGHKLTDTQYF. CDR3 DNA sequence: TGTGCCATCAGGGGACACAAGCTCACAGATACGCAGTATTTT.